This TCR beta chain came from a study of shared clonotypes between healthy human individuals. The CDR3 has 14 residues. Germline V CDR1 and CDR2: MNHNS, SASEGT. The germline V and J ends were trimmed by 6 bases and 4 bases, with 15 bases remaining between them. The study, taken as a whole, reports: Investigators expected sequencing depth to affect clonotype sharing among donors. Genetic and exposure-history diversity was limited by the few donors.

Assay execution proceeded at the deep level. TCRdb's table, derived via immunoSEQ multiplex PCR, lists solely in-frame clones and lacks some. Here the sample spans around 1,000,000 clones, about 80% being singletons. Note on this clone: Its cognate antigen is unknown.

The rearrangement joins TRBV6-1 to TRBJ1-2; D not resolved. Sequenced material: memory CD4+ T cells from PBMCs. As to subset: CD45RA-negative fraction. The TCR sequence derives from a man younger than 35 in good health. Some clones in this sample may be carry-over from other donors' samples. For the CDR3, the DNA is TGTGCCAGCAGACCGAATGGGAGGGTCTATGGCTACACCTTC. It codes for CASRPNGRVYGYTF.